The rows below give T cell receptor beta chains drawn from one sample of a study of shared clonotypes between healthy human individuals. This table comes from immunoSEQ multiplex PCR, and its TCRdb copy is limited to in-frame clones, with some not included. This sample has over 1.4 million clones; roughly 95% occur once, and the top ten carry 0.95% to 1.5%. Sequences were obtained from naive CD4+ T cells sorted from blood. These receptors originate from a man younger than 40 in good health. Both conserved end residues are part of each CDR3. D genes are given only for firm matches. Clone size appears in some rows only: once, few, many, or a class for an expanded clone.

TRBV20-1	TRBJ1-1	.	once	CSARGGTEAFF	TGCAGTGCTAGGGGGGGGACTGAAGCTTTCTTT
TRBV28	TRBJ2-5	.	.	CASSLGAGETQYF	TGTGCCAGCAGTTTGGGGGCGGGGGAGACCCAGTACTTC
TRBV7-9	TRBJ2-3	TRBD2	.	CASSLVSGARTDTQYF	TGTGCCAGCAGCTTAGTTAGCGGGGCCCGCACAGATACGCAGTATTTT
TRBV5-6	TRBJ1-2	TRBD1	.	CASSKDRALYGYTF	TGTGCCAGCAGCAAGGACAGGGCCCTCTATGGCTACACCTTC
TRBV5-1	TRBJ2-7	TRBD1	.	CASSTGQGLIYEQYF	TGCGCCAGCAGCACCGGACAGGGGCTAATCTACGAGCAGTACTTC
TRBV25-1	TRBJ1-3	TRBD1	.	CASSAKTGNSGNTIYF	TGTGCCAGCAGTGCTAAGACAGGGAACTCTGGAAACACCATATATTTT
TRBV18	TRBJ1-1	TRBD1	.	CASSLAGQGYTEAFF	TGTGCCAGCTCACTCGCGGGACAGGGTTACACTGAAGCTTTCTTT
TRBV11-3	TRBJ2-5	TRBD1	.	CASSFGDRGRETQYF	TGTGCCAGCAGCTTCGGGGACAGGGGGCGGGAGACCCAGTACTTC
TRBV25-1	TRBJ1-5	.	.	CASSEFGGLGEDQPQHF	TGTGCCAGCAGTGAATTTGGGGGGTTAGGAGAAGATCAGCCCCAGCATTTT
TRBV5-6	TRBJ1-5	.	.	CASSLSPAIGNQPQHF	TGTGCCAGCAGCTTGAGCCCGGCGATTGGCAATCAGCCCCAGCATTTT
TRBV27	TRBJ1-1	.	.	CASNRRGDTEAFF	TGTGCCAGCAACCGAAGGGGGGACACTGAAGCTTTCTTT
TRBV27	TRBJ2-7	.	.	CASAREARNEQYF	TGTGCCAGCGCCAGAGAAGCGAGGAACGAGCAGTACTTC
TRBV28	TRBJ1-2	TRBD1	once	CASQWTGVHYGYTF	TGTGCCAGCCAATGGACAGGGGTTCACTATGGCTACACCTTC
TRBV5-6	TRBJ2-7	TRBD2	once	CASRPTGTRSRQYF	TGTGCCAGCAGACCGACCGGGACTAGAAGTCGCCAGTACTTC
TRBV5-4	TRBJ1-3	.	.	CASSSASDDRNTIYF	TGTGCCAGCAGCTCGGCCTCGGACGATCGAAACACCATATATTTT
TRBV6-6	TRBJ2-1	.	.	CATLSIGGGEQFF	TGTGCCACCTTATCAATTGGAGGGGGTGAGCAGTTCTTC
TRBV11-2	TRBJ2-7	TRBD2	.	CASSLGGVGYEQYF	TGTGCCAGCAGCTTGGGAGGGGTGGGCTACGAGCAGTACTTC
TRBV6-1	TRBJ1-1	.	.	CASSGLRNTEAFF	TGTGCCAGCAGTGGACTTAGGAACACTGAAGCTTTCTTT
TRBV2	TRBJ2-2	.	.	CASKFERPHIVAGELFF	TGTGCCAGCAAATTTGAGCGACCACATATTGTAGCCGGGGAGCTGTTTTTT
TRBV11-2	TRBJ1-4	TRBD1	.	CASSIGQGVGKRDEKLFF	TGTGCCAGCAGCATCGGACAGGGGGTGGGAAAAAGGGATGAAAAACTGTTTTTT
TRBV18	TRBJ2-5	TRBD2	.	CASSPLFTSGRVYQETQYF	TGTGCCAGCTCCCCTCTCTTTACTAGCGGGAGGGTGTACCAAGAGACCCAGTACTTC
TRBV5-5	TRBJ2-7	.	.	CASTSGVEQYF	TGTGCCAGCACCTCGGGGGTAGAGCAGTACTTC
TRBV11-1	TRBJ2-2	.	.	CASSPPSSGTGELFF	TGTGCCAGCAGCCCCCCCTCCTCTGGAACCGGGGAGCTGTTTTTT
TRBV28	TRBJ1-2	TRBD1	.	CASRTGTGGSFGYTF	TGTGCCAGCAGAACCGGGACAGGGGGGTCTTTCGGCTACACCTTC
TRBV2	TRBJ1-1	TRBD1	.	CASGIPGQGVMDTEAFF	TGTGCCAGCGGAATACCGGGACAGGGGGTTATGGACACTGAAGCTTTCTTT
TRBV7-8	TRBJ2-4	.	.	CASSLGAGLAKNIQYF	TGTGCCAGCAGCTTAGGGGCAGGCCTCGCCAAAAACATTCAGTACTTC
TRBV11-2	TRBJ1-1	.	.	CASIKDSPGPFF	TGTGCCAGCATTAAGGACAGTCCTGGACCTTTCTTT
TRBV6-1	TRBJ2-7	.	.	CASSEAGGPPSYEQYF	TGTGCCAGCAGTGAAGCGGGGGGGCCCCCTTCATACGAGCAGTACTTC
TRBV4-2	TRBJ1-5	TRBD1	.	CASSQEEGARQPQHF	TGTGCCAGCAGCCAAGAGGAGGGGGCACGCCAGCCCCAGCATTTT
TRBV11-3	TRBJ2-7	TRBD1	.	CASSLGRQGYEQYF	TGTGCCAGCAGCTTAGGAAGACAGGGTTACGAGCAGTACTTC
TRBV29-1	TRBJ2-1	TRBD2	.	CSVEEALAGGPLAWNEQFF	TGCAGCGTTGAAGAAGCACTAGCGGGAGGGCCCCTCGCGTGGAATGAGCAGTTCTTC
TRBV28	TRBJ2-7	TRBD1	.	CASSTGAYEQYF	TGTGCCAGCAGTACAGGGGCCTACGAGCAGTACTTC
TRBV28	TRBJ2-7	TRBD1	.	CASSSTGYRNEQYF	TGTGCCAGCAGTTCGACAGGGTATAGGAACGAGCAGTACTTC
TRBV18	TRBJ2-5	.	.	CASSPPYPREETQYF	TGTGCCAGCTCACCACCTTATCCCAGGGAAGAGACCCAGTACTTC
TRBV28	TRBJ1-2	TRBD1	.	CASSLTGALNYGYTF	TGTGCCAGCAGTTTGACAGGGGCCCTTAACTATGGCTACACCTTC
TRBV6-1	TRBJ2-5	.	.	CASSEIWRQETQYF	TGTGCCAGCAGTGAAATTTGGCGGCAAGAGACCCAGTACTTC
TRBV7-9	TRBJ1-1	TRBD1	.	CASSRQGGTEAFF	TGTGCCAGCAGTCGACAGGGAGGAACTGAAGCTTTCTTT
TRBV5-4	TRBJ2-3	.	.	CASSLMDTQYF	TGTGCCAGCAGCTTGATGGATACGCAGTATTTT
TRBV18	TRBJ2-3	.	.	CASSPLGRAFTDTQYF	TGTGCCAGCTCACCACTCGGAAGGGCCTTCACAGATACGCAGTATTTT
TRBV18	TRBJ2-2	TRBD2	.	CASSGLAGTTGELFF	TGTGCCAGCTCAGGACTAGCGGGGACTACCGGGGAGCTGTTTTTT
TRBV5-6	TRBJ2-2	.	.	CASSLILLGSTGELFF	TGTGCCAGCAGCTTGATACTACTAGGGAGTACCGGGGAGCTGTTTTTT
TRBV18	TRBJ2-2	.	.	CASSSYFYGELFF	TGTGCCAGCTCATCTTACTTTTACGGGGAGCTGTTTTTT
TRBV27	TRBJ2-7	TRBD1	.	CASSLVGTGIYEQYF	TGTGCCAGCAGTCTTGTAGGGACAGGGATATACGAGCAGTACTTC
TRBV28	TRBJ2-1	.	.	CAIQTGVGVNEQFF	TGTGCGATACAAACGGGGGTGGGAGTAAATGAGCAGTTCTTC
TRBV5-4	TRBJ2-7	.	.	CASSSRESYEQYF	TGTGCCAGCAGCTCCCGGGAGTCCTACGAGCAGTACTTC